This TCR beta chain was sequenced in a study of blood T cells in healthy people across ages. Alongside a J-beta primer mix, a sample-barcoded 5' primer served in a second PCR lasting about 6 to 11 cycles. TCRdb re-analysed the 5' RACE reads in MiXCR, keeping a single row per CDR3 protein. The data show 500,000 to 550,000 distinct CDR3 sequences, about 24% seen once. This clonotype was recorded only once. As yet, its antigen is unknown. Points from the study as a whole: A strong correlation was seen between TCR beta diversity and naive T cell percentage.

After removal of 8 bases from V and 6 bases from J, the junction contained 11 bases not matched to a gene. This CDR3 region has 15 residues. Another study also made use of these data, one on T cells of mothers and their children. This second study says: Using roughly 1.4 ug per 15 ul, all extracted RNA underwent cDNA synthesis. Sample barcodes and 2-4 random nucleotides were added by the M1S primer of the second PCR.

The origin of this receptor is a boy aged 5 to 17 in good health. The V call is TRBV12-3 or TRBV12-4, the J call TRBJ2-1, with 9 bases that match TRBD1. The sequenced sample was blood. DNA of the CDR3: TGTGCCAGCTCAAGGGGGACAGGGAGTCTCAATGAGCAGTTCTTC. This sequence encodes CASSRGTGSLNEQFF.